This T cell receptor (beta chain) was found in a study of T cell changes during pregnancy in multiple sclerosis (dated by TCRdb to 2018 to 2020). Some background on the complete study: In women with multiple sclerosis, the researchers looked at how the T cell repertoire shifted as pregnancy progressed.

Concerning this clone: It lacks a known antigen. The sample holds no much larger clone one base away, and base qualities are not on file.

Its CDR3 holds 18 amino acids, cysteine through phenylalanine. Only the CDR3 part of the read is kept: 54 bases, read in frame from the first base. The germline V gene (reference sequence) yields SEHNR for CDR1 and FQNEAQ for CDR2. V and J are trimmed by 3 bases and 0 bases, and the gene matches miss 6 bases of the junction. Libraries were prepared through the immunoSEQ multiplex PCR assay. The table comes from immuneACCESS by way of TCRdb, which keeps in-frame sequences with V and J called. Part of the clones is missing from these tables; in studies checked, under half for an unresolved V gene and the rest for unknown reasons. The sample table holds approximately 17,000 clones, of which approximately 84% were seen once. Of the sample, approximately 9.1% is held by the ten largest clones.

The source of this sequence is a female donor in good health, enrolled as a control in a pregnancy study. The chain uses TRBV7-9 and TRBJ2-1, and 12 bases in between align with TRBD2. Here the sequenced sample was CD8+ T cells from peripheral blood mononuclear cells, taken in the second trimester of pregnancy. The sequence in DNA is TGTGCCAGCAGCTTGGCTAGCGGGGGGGCCTCCTCCTACAATGAGCAGTTCTTC. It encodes CASSLASGGASSYNEQFF.